Presented here are 3 T cell receptor beta chains from one specimen sequenced in a study of T cells in Graves' hyperthyroidism and ophthalmopathy. Amplification of TCR beta CDR3 regions was performed using RNA transcripts as template. The HTBI primer set served for first-round RT-PCR of the TCR CDR3. TCRdb reprocessed the multiplex PCR reads via MiXCR and lists one record per CDR3 protein. The data show about 570,000 distinct CDR3 sequences, just over 45% seen once. The specimen sequenced was peripheral blood or thyroid tissue (not recorded which). The receptors were sampled from an adult woman with Graves' disease, either hyperthyroidism or ophthalmopathy (not recorded which).

This clonotype was seen repeatedly, ten times or more. The chain joins TRBV28 to TRBJ1-4; D is unresolved. Germline V gene lookup returns CDR1 MDHEN and CDR2 SYDVKM. This CDR3 spans 11 amino acids. Trimming took off 3 bases at V and 11 bases at J, with 7 bases between the two ends. This CDR3 reads CASSLAGKLFF. The CDR3 DNA sequence: TGTGCCAGCAGTTTGGCCGGGAAACTGTTTTTT.

This clonotype was found many times. The V gene is TRBV7-9, the J gene TRBJ1-2; 9 bases are a match to TRBD1. The length of the CDR3 is 19 residues. V trimming: 4 bases; J trimming: 8 bases; junction bases outside the gene matches: 23. The germline CDR1 and CDR2 sequences are SEHNR and FQNEAQ (reference sequence). CDR3 in amino acids: CASSSIPPGQGLFMEGYTF. In DNA, the CDR3 is TGTGCCAGCAGCTCCATTCCTCCGGGACAGGGCCTATTTATGGAAGGCTACACCTTC.

The sample holds many counts of this clonotype. This sequence joins TRBV2 and TRBJ2-5; possible D gene TRBD1, 7 bases. V lost 6 bases and J lost 4, with 18 bases in between. This CDR3 has 15 residues. Germline CDR1 and CDR2: SNHLY and FYNNEI. In nucleotides, the CDR3 is TGTGCCAGCAGGCGAGCAGGGGGGCTGGGAGAGACCCAGTACTTC. Protein product: CASRRAGGLGETQYF.